This T cell receptor (beta chain) was found in a study of molecular identifiers for immune sequencing clone quantification. On this clonotype: Its antigen remains unidentified. The conserved final phenylalanine or tryptophan is absent from the CDR3, which likely points to a read error.

From roughly 20,000 to 1,000,000 sorted cells, naive CD8 libraries were generated with 10%, 30% or 50% RNA. As CD8+CD4-CCR7+CD45RA+ cells, naive CD8 T cells were sorted. A single record per CDR3 protein comes from TCRdb applying MiXCR to the PCR reads. The sample carries about 53,000 distinct CDR3 sequences, around 33% recorded once. Germline V lookup: CDR1 MNHNY, CDR2 SVGAGI (reference sequence). The V end lost 4 bases, the J end lost 5 bases, and 7 bases lay between the germline ends. The CDR3 runs to 12 residues. Study-level results: Beyond 20 RNA copies, clones held over 98% of effector molecules, compared with under 1% in naive cells. Shared barcodes on identical TCR molecules could underestimate the sizes of highly expanded clones.

The sequenced sample was naive CD8+ T cells from blood, with Jurkat cell RNA spiked in. Indicated subset: FACS-sorted CD8+CD4-CCR7+CD45RA+ naive T cells. The source of this sequence is a human donor in good health. Some libraries in this study had Jurkat cell RNA spiked in. V gene TRBV6-6 combines with J gene TRBJ2-3, with D possibly TRBD1 on 5 matching bases. In DNA form, the CDR3 reads TGTGCCAGCAGTTCCAGGGTAGATACGCAGTATTAT. Translated: CASSSRVDTQYY.